This TCR beta chain was captured in a study of T cell clones after liver transplantation. This CDR3 has 14 amino acids. The germline gives CDR1 LGHNA, CDR2 YNFKEQ. Trimming took 4 bases from V and 3 from J, leaving 13 bases between them. The method was immunoSEQ multiplex PCR; TCRdb's version includes in-frame clones alone and lacks a portion of them. The top ten hold 0.65% to 0.85% of the sample, which has some 110,000 clones, about nine tenths seen once. The V gene is TRBV4-2, the J gene TRBJ2-7; D might be TRBD1 (6 bases). Material: CD4+ T cells from blood, obtained 12 months after liver transplant. The sequence came from a human patient who received a liver transplant. A subset of T cells may come from the graft donor. The CDR3 DNA reads as TGTGCCAGCAGCCCTACAGGGTTGATCTACGAGCAGTACTTC. Translated, it gives CASSPTGLIYEQYF.